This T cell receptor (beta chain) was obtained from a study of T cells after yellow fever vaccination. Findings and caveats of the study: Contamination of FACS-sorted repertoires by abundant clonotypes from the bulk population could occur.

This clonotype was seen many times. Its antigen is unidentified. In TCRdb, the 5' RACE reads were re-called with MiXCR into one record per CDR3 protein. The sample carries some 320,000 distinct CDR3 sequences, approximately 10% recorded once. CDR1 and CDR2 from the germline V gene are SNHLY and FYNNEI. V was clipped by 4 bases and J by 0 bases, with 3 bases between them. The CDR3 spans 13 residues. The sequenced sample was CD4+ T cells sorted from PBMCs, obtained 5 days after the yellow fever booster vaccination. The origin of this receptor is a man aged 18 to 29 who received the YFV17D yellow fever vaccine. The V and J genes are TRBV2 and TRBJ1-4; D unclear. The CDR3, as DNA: TGTGCCAGCAGTGGCACAACTAATGAAAAACTGTTTTTT. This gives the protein CASSGTTNEKLFF. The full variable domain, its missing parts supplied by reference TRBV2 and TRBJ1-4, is EPEVTQTPSHQVTQMGQEVILRCVPISNHLYFYWYRQILGQKVEFLVSFYNNEISEKSEIFDDQFSVERPDGSNFTLKIRSTKLEDSAMYFCASSGTTNEKLFFGSGTQLSVL.